This entry describes one TCR beta chain. Its matching antigen is unknown. The data stem from a study of cytomegalovirus exposure and HLA in healthy donors. Study overall: The 100 to 150 validation repertoires were reported in a later analysis to have been generated on the same platform as the 666 first-cohort repertoires. Study-wide results and limits: It was confirmed in vitro that a few of the CMV-associated chains were specific for CMV antigens.

Produced via immunoSEQ multiplex PCR; TCRdb's table is partial and in-frame only. The data contain 110,000 or so clones, around 89% of them seen just once; the ten biggest clones take up about 1.7%. The CDR3 loop spans 11 amino acids. CDR1 is DFQATT and CDR2 is SNEGSKA in the germline V gene (reference sequence). With 3 bases removed from V and 5 bases from J, the gap between germline ends came to 7 bases. The TCR sequence derives from a man between 18 and 29 years old in good health and CMV-seronegative. The rearrangement links TRBV20-1 to TRBJ1-2; no clear D. Sequenced sample: PBMCs. This CDR3 reads CSASSVYGYTF. The CDR3 DNA reads TGCAGTGCTAGTAGTGTTTATGGCTACACCTTC.